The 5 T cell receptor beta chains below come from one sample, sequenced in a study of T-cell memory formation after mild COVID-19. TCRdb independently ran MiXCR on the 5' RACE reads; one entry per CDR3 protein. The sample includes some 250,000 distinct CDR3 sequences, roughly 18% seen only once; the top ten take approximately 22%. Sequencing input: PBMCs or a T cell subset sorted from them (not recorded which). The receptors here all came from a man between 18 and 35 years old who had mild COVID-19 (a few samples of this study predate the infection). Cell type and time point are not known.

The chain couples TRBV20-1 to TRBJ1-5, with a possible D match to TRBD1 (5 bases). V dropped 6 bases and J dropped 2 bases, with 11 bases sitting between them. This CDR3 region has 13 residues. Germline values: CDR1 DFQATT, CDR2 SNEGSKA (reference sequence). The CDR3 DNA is TGCAGTGCCTCACCAGGGCGCAATCAGCCCCAGCATTTT. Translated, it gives CSASPGRNQPQHF.

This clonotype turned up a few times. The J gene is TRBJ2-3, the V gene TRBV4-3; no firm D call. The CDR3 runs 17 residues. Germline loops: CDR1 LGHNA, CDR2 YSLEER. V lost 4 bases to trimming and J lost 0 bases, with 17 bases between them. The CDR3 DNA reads TGCGCCAGCAGCCCTAGGCCCCCGGGCGCTAGCACAGATACGCAGTATTTT. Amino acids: CASSPRPPGASTDTQYF.

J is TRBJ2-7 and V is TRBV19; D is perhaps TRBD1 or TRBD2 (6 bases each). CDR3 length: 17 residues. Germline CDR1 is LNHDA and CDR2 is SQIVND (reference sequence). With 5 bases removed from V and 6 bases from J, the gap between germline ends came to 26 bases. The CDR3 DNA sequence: TGTGCCAGTAGTTTAAGCCCCCCGGGGGCCGACTTTGTCGAGCAGTACTTC. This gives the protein CASSLSPPGADFVEQYF. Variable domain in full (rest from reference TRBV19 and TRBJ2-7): DGGITQSPKYLFRKEGQNVTLSCEQNLNHDAMYWYRQDPGQGLRLIYYSQIVNDFQKGDIAEGYSVSREKKESFPLTVTSAQKNPTAFYLCASSLSPPGADFVEQYFGPGTRLTVT.

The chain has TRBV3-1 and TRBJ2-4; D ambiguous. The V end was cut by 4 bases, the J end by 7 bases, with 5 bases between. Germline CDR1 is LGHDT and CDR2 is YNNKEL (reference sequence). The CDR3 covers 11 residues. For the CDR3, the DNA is TGTGCCAGCAGCCGCTATAACATTCAGTACTTC. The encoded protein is CASSRYNIQYF.

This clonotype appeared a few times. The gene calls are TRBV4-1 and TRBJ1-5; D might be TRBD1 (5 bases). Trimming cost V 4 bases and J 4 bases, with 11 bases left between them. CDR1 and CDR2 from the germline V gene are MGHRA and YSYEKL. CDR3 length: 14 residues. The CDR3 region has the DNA TGCGCCAGCAGCCTTTTCGACAGTAATCAGCCCCAGCATTTT. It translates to CASSLFDSNQPQHF.